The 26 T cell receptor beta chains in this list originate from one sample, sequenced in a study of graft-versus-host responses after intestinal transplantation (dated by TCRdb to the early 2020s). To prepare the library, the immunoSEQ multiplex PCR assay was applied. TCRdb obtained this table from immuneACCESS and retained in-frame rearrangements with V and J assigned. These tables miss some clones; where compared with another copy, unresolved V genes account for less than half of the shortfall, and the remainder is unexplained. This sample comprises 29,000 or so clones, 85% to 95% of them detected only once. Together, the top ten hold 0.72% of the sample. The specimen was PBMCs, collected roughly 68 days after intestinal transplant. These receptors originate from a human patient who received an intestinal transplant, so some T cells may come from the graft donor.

The CDR3 loop reads CASSPARGSYEQYF. The CDR3 nucleotides read TGTGCCAGTAGCCCCGCGCGTGGCTCGTACGAGCAGTACTTC. The chain couples TRBV19 to TRBJ2-7; D is unresolved. CDR3 size: 14 residues. From germline, CDR1 is LNHDA and CDR2 SQIVND (reference sequence). Trimming removed 6 bases from V and 4 bases from J, with 16 bases in between.

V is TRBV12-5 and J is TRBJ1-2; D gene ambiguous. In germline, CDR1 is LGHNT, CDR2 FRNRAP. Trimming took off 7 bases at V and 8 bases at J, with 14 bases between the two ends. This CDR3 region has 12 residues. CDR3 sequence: CASDTLREGYTF. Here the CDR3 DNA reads TGTGCTAGTGATACCTTACGGGAGGGCTACACCTTC.

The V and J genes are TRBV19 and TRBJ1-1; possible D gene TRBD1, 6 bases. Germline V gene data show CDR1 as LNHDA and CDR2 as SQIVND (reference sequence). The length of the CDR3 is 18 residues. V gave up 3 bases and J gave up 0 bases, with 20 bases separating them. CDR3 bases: TGTGCCAGTAGTATGTCGAAGGGGGTCAAAAACCTGAACACTGAAGCTTTCTTT. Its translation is CASSMSKGVKNLNTEAFF.

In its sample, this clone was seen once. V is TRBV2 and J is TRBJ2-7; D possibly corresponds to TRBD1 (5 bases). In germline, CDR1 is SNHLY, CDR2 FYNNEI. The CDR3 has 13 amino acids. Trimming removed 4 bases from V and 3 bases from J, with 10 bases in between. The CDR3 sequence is CASSGDSNYEQYF. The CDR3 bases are TGTGCCAGCAGTGGCGACAGTAACTACGAGCAGTACTTC.

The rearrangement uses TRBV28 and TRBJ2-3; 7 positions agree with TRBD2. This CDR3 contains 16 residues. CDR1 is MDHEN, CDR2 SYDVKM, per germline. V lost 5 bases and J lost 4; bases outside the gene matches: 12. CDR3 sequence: CASSPSWREKADTQYF. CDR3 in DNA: TGTGCCAGCAGTCCGTCGTGGCGGGAGAAGGCAGATACGCAGTATTTT.

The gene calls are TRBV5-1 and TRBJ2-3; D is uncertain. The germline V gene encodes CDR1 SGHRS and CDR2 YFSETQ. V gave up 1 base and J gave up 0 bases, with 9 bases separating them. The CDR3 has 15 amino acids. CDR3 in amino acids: CASSLLTISTDTQYF. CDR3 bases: TGCGCCAGCAGCTTGTTAACTATTAGCACAGATACGCAGTATTTT.

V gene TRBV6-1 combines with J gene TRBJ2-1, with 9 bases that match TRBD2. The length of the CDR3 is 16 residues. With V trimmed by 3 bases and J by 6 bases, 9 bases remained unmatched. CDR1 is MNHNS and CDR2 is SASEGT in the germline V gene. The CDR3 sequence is CASSDGLAGPFNEQFF. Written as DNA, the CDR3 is TGTGCCAGCAGTGACGGCCTAGCGGGACCCTTCAATGAGCAGTTCTTC.

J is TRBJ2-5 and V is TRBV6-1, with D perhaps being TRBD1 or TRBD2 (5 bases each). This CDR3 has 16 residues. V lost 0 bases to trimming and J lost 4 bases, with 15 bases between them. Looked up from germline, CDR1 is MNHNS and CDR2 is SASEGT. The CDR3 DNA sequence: TGTGCCAGCAGTGAAGCTCTGGGGGTGTTTGGAGAGACCCAGTACTTC. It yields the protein CASSEALGVFGETQYF.

The CDR3 sequence is CASSIGSGQYYEQYF. CDR3 DNA sequence: TGTGCCAGTAGTATTGGGTCAGGCCAGTACTACGAGCAGTACTTC. V gene TRBV19 combines with J gene TRBJ2-7; no reliable D call. The V and J ends lost 3 bases and 3 bases respectively, with 15 bases between them. The CDR3 extends over 15 amino acids. Germline CDR1 and CDR2: LNHDA and SQIVND (reference sequence).

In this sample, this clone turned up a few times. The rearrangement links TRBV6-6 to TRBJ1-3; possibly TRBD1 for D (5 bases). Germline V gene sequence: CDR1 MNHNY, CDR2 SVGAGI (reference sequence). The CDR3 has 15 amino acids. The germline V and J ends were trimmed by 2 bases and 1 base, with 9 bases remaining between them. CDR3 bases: TGTGCCAGCAGTTACGAGGGGAGTTCTGGAAACACCATATATTTT. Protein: CASSYEGSSGNTIYF.

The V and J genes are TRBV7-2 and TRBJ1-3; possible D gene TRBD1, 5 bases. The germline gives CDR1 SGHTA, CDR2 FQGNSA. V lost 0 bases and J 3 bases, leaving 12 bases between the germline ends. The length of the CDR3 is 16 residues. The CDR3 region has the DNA TGTGCCAGCAGCTTAGCATTGGGGGTCGGTGGAAACACCATATATTTT. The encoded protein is CASSLALGVGGNTIYF.

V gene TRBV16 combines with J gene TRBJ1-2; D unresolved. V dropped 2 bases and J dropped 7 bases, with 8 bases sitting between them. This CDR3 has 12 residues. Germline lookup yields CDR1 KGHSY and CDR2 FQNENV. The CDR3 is CASSQLGSGYTF. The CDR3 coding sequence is TGTGCCAGCAGCCAACTAGGATCTGGCTACACCTTC.

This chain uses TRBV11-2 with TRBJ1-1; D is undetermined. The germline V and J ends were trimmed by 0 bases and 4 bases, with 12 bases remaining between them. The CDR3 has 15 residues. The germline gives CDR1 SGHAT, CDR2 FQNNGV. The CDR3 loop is CASSLESTPGTEAFF. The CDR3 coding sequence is TGTGCCAGCAGCTTAGAGTCCACTCCGGGCACTGAAGCTTTCTTT.

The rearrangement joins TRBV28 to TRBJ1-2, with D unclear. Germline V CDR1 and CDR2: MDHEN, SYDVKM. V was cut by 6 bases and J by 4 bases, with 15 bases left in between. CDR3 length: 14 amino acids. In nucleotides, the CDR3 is TGTGCCAGCAGCCATGGGCCTCCATCCTATGGCTACACCTTC. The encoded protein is CASSHGPPSYGYTF.

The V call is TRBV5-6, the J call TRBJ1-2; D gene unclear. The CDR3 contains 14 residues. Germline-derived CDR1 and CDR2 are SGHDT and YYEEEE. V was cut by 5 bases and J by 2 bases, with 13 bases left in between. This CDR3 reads CASRGEIGNYGYTF. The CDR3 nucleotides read TGTGCCAGCAGGGGAGAAATCGGGAACTATGGCTACACCTTC.

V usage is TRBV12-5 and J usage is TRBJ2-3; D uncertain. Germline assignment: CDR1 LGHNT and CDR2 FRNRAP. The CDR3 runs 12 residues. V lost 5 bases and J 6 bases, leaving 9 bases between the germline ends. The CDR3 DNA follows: TGTGCTAGTGGTCCCGCGCCGGATACGCAGTATTTT. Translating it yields CASGPAPDTQYF. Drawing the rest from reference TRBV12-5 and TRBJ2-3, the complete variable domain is DARVTQTPRHKVTEMGQEVTMRCQPILGHNTVFWYRQTMMQGLELLAYFRNRAPLDDSGMPKDRFSAEMPDATLATLKIQPSEPRDSAVYFCASGPAPDTQYFGPGTRLTVL.

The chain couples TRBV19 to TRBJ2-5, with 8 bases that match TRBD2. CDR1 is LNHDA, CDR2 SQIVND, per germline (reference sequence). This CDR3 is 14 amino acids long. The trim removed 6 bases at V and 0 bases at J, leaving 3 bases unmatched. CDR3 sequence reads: CASSAGGYQETQYF. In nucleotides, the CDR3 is TGTGCCAGTAGCGCGGGGGGCTACCAAGAGACCCAGTACTTC.

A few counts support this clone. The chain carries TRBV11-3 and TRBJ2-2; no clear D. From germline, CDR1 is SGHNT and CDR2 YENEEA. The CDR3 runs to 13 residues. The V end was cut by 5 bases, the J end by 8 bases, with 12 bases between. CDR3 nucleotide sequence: TGTGCCAGCAGCGGAATGGGTAGGGGGGAGCTGTTTTTT. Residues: CASSGMGRGELFF.

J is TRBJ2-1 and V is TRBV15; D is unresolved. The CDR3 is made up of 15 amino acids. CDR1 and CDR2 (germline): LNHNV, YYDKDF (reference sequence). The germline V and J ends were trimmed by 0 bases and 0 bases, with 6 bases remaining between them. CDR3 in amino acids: CATSRDLISYNEQFF. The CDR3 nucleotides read TGTGCCACCAGCAGAGATTTAATCTCCTACAATGAGCAGTTCTTC.

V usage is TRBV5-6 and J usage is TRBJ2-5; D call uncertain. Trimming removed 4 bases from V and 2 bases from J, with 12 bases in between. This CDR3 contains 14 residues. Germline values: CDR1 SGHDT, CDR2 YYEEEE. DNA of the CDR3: TGTGCCAGCAGCCCCGGTGCGCCTCAAGAGACCCAGTACTTC. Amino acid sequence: CASSPGAPQETQYF.

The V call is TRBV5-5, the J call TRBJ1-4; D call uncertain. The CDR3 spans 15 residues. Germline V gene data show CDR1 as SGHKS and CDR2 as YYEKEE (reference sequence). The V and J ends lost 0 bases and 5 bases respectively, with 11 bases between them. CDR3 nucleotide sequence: TGTGCCAGCAGCTTGGTTGTGGGGTTGAATGAAAAACTGTTTTTT. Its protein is CASSLVVGLNEKLFF.

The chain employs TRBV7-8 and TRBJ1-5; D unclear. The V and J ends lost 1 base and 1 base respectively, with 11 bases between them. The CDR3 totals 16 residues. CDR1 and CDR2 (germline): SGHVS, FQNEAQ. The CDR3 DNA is TGTGCCAGCAGCTTAGACCCTGGACGAAGCAATCAGCCCCAGCATTTT. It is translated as CASSLDPGRSNQPQHF.

CDR3: CASSMGSAASYEQYF. The CDR3 DNA sequence: TGTGCCAGTAGTATGGGCAGCGCCGCATCCTACGAGCAGTACTTC. The chain recombines TRBV19 with TRBJ2-7; the D is unclear. CDR3 length: 15 residues. In germline, CDR1 is LNHDA, CDR2 SQIVND (reference sequence). Trimming stripped 3 bases from V and 1 base from J, with 13 bases between. The variable domain in full, completed from reference TRBV19 and TRBJ2-7, reads DGGITQSPKYLFRKEGQNVTLSCEQNLNHDAMYWYRQDPGQGLRLIYYSQIVNDFQKGDIAEGYSVSREKKESFPLTVTSAQKNPTAFYLCASSMGSAASYEQYFGPGTRLTVT.

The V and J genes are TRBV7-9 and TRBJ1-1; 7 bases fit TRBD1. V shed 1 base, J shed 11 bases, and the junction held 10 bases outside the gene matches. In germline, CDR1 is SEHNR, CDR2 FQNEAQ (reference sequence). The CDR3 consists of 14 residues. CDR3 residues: CASSLGDSEGSAFF. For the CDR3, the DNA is TGTGCCAGCAGCTTAGGGGACAGCGAAGGATCGGCTTTCTTT. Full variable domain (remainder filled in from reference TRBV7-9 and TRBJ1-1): DTGVSQNPRHKITKRGQNVTFRCDPISEHNRLYWYRQTLGQGPEFLTYFQNEAQLEKSRLLSDRFSAERPKGSFSTLEIQRTEQGDSAMYLCASSLGDSEGSAFFGQGTRLTVV.

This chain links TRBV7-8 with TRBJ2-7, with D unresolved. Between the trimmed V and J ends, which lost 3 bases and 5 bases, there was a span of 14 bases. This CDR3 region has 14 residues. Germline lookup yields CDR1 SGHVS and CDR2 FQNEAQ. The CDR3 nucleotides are TGTGCCAGCAGCTTTGGGCCATCTTCCAACGAGCAGTACTTC. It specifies CASSFGPSSNEQYF.

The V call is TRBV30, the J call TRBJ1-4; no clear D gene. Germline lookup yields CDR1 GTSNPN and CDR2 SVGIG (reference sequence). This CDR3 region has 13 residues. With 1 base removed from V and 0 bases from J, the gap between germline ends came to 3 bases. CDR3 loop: CAWSAATNEKLFF. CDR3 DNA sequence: TGTGCCTGGAGTGCTGCAACTAATGAAAAACTGTTTTTT.